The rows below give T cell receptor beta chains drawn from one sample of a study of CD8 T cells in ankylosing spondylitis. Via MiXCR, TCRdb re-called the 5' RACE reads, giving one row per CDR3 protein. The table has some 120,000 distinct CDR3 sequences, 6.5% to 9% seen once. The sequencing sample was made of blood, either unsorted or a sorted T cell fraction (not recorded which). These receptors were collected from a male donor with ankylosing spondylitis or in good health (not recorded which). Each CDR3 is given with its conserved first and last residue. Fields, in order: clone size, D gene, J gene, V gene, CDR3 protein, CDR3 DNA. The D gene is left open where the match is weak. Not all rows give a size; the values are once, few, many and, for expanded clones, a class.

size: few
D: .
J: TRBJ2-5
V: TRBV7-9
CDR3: CASSLALGGQETQYF
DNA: TGTGCCAGCAGCTTAGCGTTGGGCGGACAAGAGACCCAGTACTTC

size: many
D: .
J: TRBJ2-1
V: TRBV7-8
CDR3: CASSLGGIGYNEQFF
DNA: TGTGCCAGCAGCTTAGGGGGCATCGGCTACAATGAGCAGTTCTTC

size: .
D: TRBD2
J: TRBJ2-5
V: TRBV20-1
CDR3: CSANPTQAGRETQYF
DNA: TGCAGTGCTAACCCTACTCAAGCCGGGAGGGAGACCCAGTACTTC

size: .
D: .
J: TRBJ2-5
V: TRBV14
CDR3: CASSQAPVLQETQYF
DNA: TGTGCCAGCAGCCAAGCCCCCGTGCTACAAGAGACCCAGTACTTC

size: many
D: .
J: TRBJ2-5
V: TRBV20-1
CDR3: CSARRQYQETQYF
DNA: TGCAGTGCTAGGAGGCAGTACCAAGAGACCCAGTACTTC

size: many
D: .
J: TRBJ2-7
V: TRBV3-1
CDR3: CASSQGREGEQYF
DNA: TGTGCCAGCAGCCAAGGGCGAGAAGGCGAGCAGTACTTC

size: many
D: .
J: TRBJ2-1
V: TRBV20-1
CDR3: CSAQPGAGSYNEQFF
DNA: TGCAGTGCCCAACCGGGAGCGGGCTCCTACAATGAGCAGTTCTTC

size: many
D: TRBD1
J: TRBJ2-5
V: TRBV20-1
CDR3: CSALGRDSVHPQETQYF
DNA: TGCAGTGCCCTTGGACGGGACAGCGTTCACCCTCAAGAGACCCAGTACTTC

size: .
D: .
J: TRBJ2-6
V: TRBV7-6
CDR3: CASSPFGVGLPQGSSGANVLTF
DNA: TGTGCCAGCAGCCCTTTTGGGGTCGGACTACCCCAGGGCAGCTCTGGGGCCAACGTCCTGACTTTC

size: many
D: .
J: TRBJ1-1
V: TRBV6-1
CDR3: CASSLTGLTEAFF
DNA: TGTGCCAGCAGCCTTACAGGGCTTACTGAAGCTTTCTTT

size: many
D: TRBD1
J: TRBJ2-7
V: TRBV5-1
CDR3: CASKRTGGIYEQYF
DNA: TGCGCCAGCAAGCGGACAGGGGGCATCTACGAGCAGTACTTC

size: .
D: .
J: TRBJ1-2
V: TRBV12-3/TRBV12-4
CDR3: CASTPLPYYGYTF
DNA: TGTGCCAGCACCCCCCTCCCCTACTATGGCTACACCTTC

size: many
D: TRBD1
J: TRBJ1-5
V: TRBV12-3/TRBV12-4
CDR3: CASSSTLGRGSSNQPQHF
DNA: TGTGCCAGCAGTTCCACCCTCGGCAGGGGGAGTAGCAATCAGCCCCAGCATTTT

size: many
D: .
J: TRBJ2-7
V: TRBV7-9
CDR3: CASSLVGQLYEQYF
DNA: TGTGCCAGCAGCTTAGTAGGGCAGTTATACGAGCAGTACTTC

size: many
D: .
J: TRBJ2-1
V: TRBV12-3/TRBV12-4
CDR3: CASSLRVYNEQFF
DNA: TGTGCCAGCAGTTTACGAGTTTACAATGAGCAGTTCTTC

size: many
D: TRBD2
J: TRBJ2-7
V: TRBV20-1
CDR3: CSATSGSQQYF
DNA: TGCAGTGCTACTAGCGGGAGTCAGCAGTACTTC